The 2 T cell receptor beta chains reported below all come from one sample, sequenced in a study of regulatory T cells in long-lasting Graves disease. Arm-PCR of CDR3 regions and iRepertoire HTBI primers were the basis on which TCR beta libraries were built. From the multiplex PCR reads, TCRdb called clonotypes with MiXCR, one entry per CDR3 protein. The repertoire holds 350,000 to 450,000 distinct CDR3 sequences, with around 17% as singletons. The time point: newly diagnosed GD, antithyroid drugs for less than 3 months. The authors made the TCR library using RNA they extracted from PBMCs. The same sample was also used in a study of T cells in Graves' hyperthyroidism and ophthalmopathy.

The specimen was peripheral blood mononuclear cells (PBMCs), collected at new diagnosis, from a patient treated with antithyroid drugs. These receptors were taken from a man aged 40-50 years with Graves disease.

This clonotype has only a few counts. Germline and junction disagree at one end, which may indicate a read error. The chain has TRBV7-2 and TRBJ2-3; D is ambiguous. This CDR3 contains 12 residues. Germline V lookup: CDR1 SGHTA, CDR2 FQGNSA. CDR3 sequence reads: CASSFNPDMQYF. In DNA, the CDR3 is TGTGCCAGCAGCTTTAACCCAGATATGCAGTATTTT.

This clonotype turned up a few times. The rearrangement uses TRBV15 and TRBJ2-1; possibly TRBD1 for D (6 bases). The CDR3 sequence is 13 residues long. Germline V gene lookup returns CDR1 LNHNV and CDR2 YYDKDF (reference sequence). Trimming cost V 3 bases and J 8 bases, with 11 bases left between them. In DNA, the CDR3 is TGTGCCACCAGCAGTACCCAGGGGTATGAGCAGTTCTTC. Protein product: CATSSTQGYEQFF.